Detailed here is one T cell receptor beta chain. Its antigen target is currently unknown. Base qualities are not recorded, but no much larger clone differs from it by a single base. In the prospective study, participants were about 18 to 89 years old, resided in about two dozen geographic areas of the United States, and were enrolled through a virtual design. To assign participants to cohorts, the prospective study relied on clinical history that participants themselves reported in a screening survey and a study questionnaire. For ImmuneRACE Cohort 3, a participant was defined as recovered based on two consecutive negative NP/OP PCR tests, clearance by a healthcare professional, or resolution of symptoms. Mobile phlebotomists in the prospective study collected whole blood, serum and a nasopharyngeal or oropharyngeal swab from every participant. Additional blood draws and questionnaires over a roughly two-month period could optionally be provided by prospective study participants. Blood samples from the prospective study were shipped frozen or at room temperature prior to DNA extraction.

This specimen belongs to a study of blood T cell repertoires in COVID-19 (dated by TCRdb to between 2020 and 2021). Regarding the research as a whole: Samples covering the acute and convalescent phases of COVID-19 were provided by collaborators in the United States, Italy and Spain. The repertoires were released in a freely available public database meant as a resource for research on the immune response to SARS-CoV-2. Where available, HLA class I and class II types were taken from metadata supplied by the sample provider and were not determined by assay-based typing. The prospective study material was composed of cDNA or gDNA derived from T cells, B-cell-depleted T cells, or PBMCs. Subjects who had been exposed to COVID-19, were actively infected with it, or had recovered from it provided the deeply sampled blood TCRbeta repertoires that made up the dataset. Samples came from the ongoing ImmuneRACE study (first 160 participants) plus 1,254 subjects from 6 global collaborators. A de-identified subject ID, COVID-19 status, age in years and sex were almost always included in the sample metadata. Results the study describes overall, beyond this receptor: The quantity of clinical and demographic metadata differed by source and by participant and was supplied without curation.

The immunoSEQ Assay, a bias-controlled multiplex PCR, was used to amplify TCRbeta CDR3 regions from genomic DNA. The authors processed their data as follows. Within the assay, amplification of reference gene primers was used to estimate how many nucleated cells each sample contained. To quantify the absolute abundance of each unique TCRbeta CDR3 rearrangement, sequence reads were collapsed and filtered. For each sample, productive Simpson clonality was calculated by taking the square root of Simpson's diversity index across productive rearrangements. TCRdb provides this immuneACCESS table in a form limited to in-frame rearrangements. Some clones are lacking; in checked studies, under half of them reflect an unresolved V gene, and why the rest are absent is not known. V, J and clone size are taken as reported in that table, and D and trimming were inferred from the DNA itself. This sample gives hundreds of thousands of clones in total; 65% to 90% of them show up just once. The ten most abundant clones make up about 1.7% of the sample.

From the cysteine up to the phenylalanine, the CDR3 has a length of 12 residues. The DNA shown is the 36-base CDR3, in frame from base 1. The germline V gene encodes CDR1 MNHNY and CDR2 SVGAGI (reference sequence). V and J are truncated by 6 bases and 7 bases respectively, leaving an intervening sequence of 10 bases. The rearranged segments are TRBV6-6 and TRBJ2-1; the best D guess is TRBD2, with 6 bases matching. The sample was PBMCs or T cells enriched from blood (not recorded which). This receptor was obtained from a man aged 40-55 years who had recovered from COVID-19. The nucleotide sequence is TGTGCCAGCAGCCAGGGAGGTAATGAGCAGTTCTTC. This gives the protein CASSQGGNEQFF.